This TCR beta chain was observed in a study of blood T cell repertoires in COVID-19. The overall study: Sources were T cells, B-cell-depleted T cells, or PBMCs; the material itself was cDNA or gDNA.

Study processing details: Reference gene primer amplification gave nucleated cell count estimates. Generated by immunoSEQ multiplex PCR, the TCRdb table keeps only in-frame clones and is missing some. For V, J and clone size, that table is used; D and trimming come from the DNA. Of 110,000 to 150,000 clones listed, around 80% were seen once; the top ten hold approximately 3.4%. The V gene end was trimmed by 1 base and the J gene end by 2 bases; junction bases not matched to a gene: 4. Germline CDR1 is LGHDT and CDR2 is YNNKEL (reference sequence). This CDR3 region has 15 residues. Source material: peripheral blood. This sequence was found in a man between 65 and 85 years old who had recovered from COVID-19. The J gene is TRBJ2-7, the V gene TRBV3-1 (or the pseudogene TRBV3-2); 8 nucleotides align to TRBD1. DNA of the CDR3: TGTGCCAGCAGCCAAGTCTGGACAGGGCCCTACGAGCAGTACTTC. Amino acids: CASSQVWTGPYEQYF.